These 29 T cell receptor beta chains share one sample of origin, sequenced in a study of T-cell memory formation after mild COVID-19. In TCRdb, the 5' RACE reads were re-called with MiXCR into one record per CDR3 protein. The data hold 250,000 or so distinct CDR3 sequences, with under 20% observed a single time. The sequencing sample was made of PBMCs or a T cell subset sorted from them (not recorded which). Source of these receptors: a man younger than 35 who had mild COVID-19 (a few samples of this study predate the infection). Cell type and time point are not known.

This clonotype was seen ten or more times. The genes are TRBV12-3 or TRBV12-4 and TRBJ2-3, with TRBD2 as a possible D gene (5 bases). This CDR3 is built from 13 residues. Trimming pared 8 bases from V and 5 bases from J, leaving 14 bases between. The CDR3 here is CASQSLAGDTQYF. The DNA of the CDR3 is TGTGCCAGCCAGTCCCTAGCCGGAGATACGCAGTATTTT.

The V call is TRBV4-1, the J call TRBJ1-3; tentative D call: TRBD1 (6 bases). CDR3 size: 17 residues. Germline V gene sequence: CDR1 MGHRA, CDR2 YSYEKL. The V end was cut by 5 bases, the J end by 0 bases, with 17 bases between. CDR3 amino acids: CASSYRGQGSSGNTIYF. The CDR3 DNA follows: TGCGCCAGCAGCTATCGGGGGCAGGGGAGCTCTGGAAACACCATATATTTT.

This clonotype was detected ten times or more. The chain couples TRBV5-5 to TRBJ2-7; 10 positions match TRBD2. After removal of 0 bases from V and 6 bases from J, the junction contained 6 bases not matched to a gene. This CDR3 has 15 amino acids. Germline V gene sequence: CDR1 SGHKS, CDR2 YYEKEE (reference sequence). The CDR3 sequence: CASSLAGLAQGEQYF. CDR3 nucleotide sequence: TGTGCCAGCAGCTTGGCGGGACTAGCGCAAGGCGAGCAGTACTTC.

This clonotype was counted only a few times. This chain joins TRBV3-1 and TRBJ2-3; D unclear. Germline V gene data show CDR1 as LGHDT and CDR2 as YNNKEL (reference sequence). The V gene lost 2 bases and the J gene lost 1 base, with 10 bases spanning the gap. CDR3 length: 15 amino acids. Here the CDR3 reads CASSQLVLRTDTQYF. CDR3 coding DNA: TGTGCCAGCAGCCAACTCGTCCTACGCACAGATACGCAGTATTTT.

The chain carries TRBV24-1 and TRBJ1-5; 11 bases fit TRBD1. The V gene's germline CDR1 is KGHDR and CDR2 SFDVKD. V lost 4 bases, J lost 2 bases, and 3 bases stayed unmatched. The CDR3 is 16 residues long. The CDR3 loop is CATSDRTGGGNQPQHF. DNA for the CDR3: TGTGCCACCAGTGACCGGACAGGGGGCGGCAATCAGCCCCAGCATTTT.

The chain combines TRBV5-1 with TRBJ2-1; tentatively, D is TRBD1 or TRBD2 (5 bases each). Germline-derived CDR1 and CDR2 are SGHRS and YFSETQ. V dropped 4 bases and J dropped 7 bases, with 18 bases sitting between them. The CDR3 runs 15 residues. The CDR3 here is CASSPEAGLKNEQFF. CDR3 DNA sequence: TGCGCCAGCAGCCCGGAGGCAGGGTTGAAGAATGAGCAGTTCTTC. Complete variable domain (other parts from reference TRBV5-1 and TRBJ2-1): KAGVTQTPRYLIKTRGQQVTLSCSPISGHRSVSWYQQTPGQGLQFLFEYFSETQRNKGNFPGRFSGRQFSNSRSEMNVSTLELGDSALYLCASSPEAGLKNEQFFGPGTRLTVL.

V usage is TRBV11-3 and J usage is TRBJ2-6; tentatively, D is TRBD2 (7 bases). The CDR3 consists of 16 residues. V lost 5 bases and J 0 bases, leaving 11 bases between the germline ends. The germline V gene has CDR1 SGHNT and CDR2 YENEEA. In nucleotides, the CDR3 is TGTGCCAGCAGCCTAGGGGGGGCCTCTGGGGCCAACGTCCTGACTTTC. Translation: CASSLGGASGANVLTF.

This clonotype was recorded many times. The DNA of the CDR3 is TGTGCCAGCAGTGGACAGGGGATTGAGACCCAGTACTTC. Its translation is CASSGQGIETQYF. J is TRBJ2-5 and V is TRBV25-1; 8 bases are shared with TRBD1. CDR1 is MGHDK, CDR2 SYGVNS, per germline. V lost 4 bases, J lost 5 bases, and 3 bases stayed unmatched. The length of the CDR3 is 13 residues.

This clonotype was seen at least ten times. The DNA for the CDR3 is TGTGCCAGCAGCTTAGGACAGGGACCCTACAATGAGCAGTTCTTC. This gives the protein CASSLGQGPYNEQFF. V gene TRBV7-7 combines with J gene TRBJ2-1, with 7 nucleotides matching TRBD1. The CDR3 runs to 15 residues. The J segment lost 2 bases and the V segment lost 1 base, leaving 2 bases of the junction unmatched. Germline loops: CDR1 SSHAT, CDR2 FNYEAQ (reference sequence).

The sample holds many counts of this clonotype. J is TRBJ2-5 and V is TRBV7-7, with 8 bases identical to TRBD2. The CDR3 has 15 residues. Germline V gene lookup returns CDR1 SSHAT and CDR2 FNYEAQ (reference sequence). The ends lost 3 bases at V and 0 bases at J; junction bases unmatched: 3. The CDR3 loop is CASSLQRGYQETQYF. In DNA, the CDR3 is TGTGCCAGCAGCTTGCAGCGGGGGTACCAAGAGACCCAGTACTTC.

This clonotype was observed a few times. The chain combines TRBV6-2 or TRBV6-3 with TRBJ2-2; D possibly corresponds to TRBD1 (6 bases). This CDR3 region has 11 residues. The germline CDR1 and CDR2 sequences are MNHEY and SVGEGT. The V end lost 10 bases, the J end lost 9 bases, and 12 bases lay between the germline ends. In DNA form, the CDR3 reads TGTGCCACCTGGGACATCCGGGAGCTGTTTTTT. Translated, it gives CATWDIRELFF.

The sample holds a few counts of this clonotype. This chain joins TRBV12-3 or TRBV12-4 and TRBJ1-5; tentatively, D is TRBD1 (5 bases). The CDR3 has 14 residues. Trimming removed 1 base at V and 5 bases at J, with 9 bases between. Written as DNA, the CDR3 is TGTGCCAGCAGTTTAGTCCAGGGTGATCAGCCCCAGCATTTT. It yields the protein CASSLVQGDQPQHF.

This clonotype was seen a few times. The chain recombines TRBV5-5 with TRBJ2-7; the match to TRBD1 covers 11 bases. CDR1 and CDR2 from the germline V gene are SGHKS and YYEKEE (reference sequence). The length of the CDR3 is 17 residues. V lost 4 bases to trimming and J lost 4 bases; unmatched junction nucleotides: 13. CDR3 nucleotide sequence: TGTGCCAGCAGCCGAGAAGCTTCCGGGACAGGGGGATACGAGCAGTACTTC. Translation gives CASSREASGTGGYEQYF.

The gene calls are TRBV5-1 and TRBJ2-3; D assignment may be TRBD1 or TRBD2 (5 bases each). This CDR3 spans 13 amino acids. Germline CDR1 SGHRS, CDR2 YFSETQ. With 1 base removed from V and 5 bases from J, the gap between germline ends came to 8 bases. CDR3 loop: CASSLMRGDTQYF. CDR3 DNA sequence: TGCGCCAGCAGCTTGATGAGGGGAGATACGCAGTATTTT. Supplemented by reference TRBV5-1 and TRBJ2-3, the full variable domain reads KAGVTQTPRYLIKTRGQQVTLSCSPISGHRSVSWYQQTPGQGLQFLFEYFSETQRNKGNFPGRFSGRQFSNSRSEMNVSTLELGDSALYLCASSLMRGDTQYFGPGTRLTVL.

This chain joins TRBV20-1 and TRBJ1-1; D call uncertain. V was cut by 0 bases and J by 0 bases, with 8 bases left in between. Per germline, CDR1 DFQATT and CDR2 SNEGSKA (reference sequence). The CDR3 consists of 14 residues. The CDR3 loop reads CSARDSTVNTEAFF. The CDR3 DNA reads TGCAGTGCTAGAGACTCTACAGTGAACACTGAAGCTTTCTTT.

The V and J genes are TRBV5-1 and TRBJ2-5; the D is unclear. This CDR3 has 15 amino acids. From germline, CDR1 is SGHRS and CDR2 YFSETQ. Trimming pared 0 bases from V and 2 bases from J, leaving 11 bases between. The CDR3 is CASSLGVLGQETQYF. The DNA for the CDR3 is TGCGCCAGCAGCTTGGGGGTGTTGGGGCAAGAGACCCAGTACTTC.

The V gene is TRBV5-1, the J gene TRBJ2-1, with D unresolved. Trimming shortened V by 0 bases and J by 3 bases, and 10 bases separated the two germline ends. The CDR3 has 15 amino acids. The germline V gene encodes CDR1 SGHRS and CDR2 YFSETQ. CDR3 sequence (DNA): TGCGCCAGCAGCTTGGTCCGCAACGACTACAATGAGCAGTTCTTC. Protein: CASSLVRNDYNEQFF.

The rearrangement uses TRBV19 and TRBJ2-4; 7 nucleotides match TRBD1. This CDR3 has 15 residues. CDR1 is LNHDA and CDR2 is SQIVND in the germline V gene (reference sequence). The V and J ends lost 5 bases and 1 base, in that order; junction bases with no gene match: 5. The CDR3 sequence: CASSVDREAKNIQYF. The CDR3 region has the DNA TGTGCCAGTAGTGTCGACAGGGAGGCCAAAAACATTCAGTACTTC.

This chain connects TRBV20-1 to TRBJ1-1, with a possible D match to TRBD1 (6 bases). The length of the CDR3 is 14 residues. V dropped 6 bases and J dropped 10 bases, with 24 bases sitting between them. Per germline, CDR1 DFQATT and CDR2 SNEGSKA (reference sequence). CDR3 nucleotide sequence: TGCAGTGCGAGACATGACAGGCCTTTTACGGGAGCTTTCTTT. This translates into CSARHDRPFTGAFF.

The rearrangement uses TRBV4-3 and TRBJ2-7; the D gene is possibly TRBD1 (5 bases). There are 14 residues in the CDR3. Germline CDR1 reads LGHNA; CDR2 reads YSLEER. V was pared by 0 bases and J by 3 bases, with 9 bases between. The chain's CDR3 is CASSQEVRVYEQYF. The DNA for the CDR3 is TGCGCCAGCAGCCAAGAGGTCAGGGTCTACGAGCAGTACTTC.

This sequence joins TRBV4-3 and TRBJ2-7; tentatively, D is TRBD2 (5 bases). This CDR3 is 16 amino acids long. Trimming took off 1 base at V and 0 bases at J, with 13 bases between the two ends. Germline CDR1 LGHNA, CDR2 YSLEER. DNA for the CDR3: TGCGCCAGCAGCCAAGGGGCGGGCGGTAGCTCCTACGAGCAGTACGTC. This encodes CASSQGAGGSSYEQYV.

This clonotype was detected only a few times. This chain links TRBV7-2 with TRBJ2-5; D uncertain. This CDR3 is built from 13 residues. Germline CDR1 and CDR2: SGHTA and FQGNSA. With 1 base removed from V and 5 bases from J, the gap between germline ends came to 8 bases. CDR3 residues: CASSLDSGETQYF. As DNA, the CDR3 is TGTGCCAGCAGCTTAGACAGTGGGGAGACCCAGTACTTC.

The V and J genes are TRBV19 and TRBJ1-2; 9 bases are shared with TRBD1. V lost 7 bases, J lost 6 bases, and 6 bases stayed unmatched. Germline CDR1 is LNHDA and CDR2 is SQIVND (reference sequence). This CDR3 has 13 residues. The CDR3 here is CASTRGQGHGYTF. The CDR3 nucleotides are TGTGCCAGTACCAGGGGACAGGGCCATGGCTACACCTTC.

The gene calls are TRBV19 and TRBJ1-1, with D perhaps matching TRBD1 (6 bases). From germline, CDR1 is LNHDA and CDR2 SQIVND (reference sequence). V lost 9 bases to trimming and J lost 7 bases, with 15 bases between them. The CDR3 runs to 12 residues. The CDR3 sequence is CASDLGGGEAFF. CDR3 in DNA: TGTGCCAGCGACTTAGGGGGTGGTGAAGCTTTCTTT.

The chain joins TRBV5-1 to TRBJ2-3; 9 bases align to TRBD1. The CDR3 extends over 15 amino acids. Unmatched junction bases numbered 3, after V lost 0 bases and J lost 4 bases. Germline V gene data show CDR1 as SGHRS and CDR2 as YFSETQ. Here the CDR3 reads CASSLDRGLADTQYF. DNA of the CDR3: TGCGCCAGCAGCTTGGACAGGGGGCTAGCAGATACGCAGTATTTT.

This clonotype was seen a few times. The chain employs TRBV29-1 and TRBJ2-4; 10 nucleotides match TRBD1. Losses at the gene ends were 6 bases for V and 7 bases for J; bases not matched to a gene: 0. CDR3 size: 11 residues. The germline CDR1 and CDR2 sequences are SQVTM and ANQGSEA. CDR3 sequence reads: CSVGQGNIQYF. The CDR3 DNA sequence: TGCAGCGTGGGACAGGGGAACATTCAGTACTTC.

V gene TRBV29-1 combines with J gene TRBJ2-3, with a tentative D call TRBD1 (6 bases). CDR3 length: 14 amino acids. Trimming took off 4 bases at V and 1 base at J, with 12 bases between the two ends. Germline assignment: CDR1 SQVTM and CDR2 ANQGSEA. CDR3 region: CSVGSGAGTDTQYF. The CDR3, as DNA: TGCAGCGTTGGCTCAGGGGCAGGCACAGATACGCAGTATTTT.

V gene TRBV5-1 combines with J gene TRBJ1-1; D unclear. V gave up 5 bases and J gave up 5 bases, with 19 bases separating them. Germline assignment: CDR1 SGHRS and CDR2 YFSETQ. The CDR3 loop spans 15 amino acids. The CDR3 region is CASRPIGRSQTEAFF. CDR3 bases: TGCGCCAGCAGACCCATAGGGAGGAGTCAAACTGAAGCTTTCTTT.

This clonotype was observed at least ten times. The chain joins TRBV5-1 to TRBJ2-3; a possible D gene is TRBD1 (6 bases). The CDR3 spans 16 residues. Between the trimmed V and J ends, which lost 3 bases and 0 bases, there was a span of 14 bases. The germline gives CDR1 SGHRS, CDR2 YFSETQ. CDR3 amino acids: CASSSRRQESTDTQYF. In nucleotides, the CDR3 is TGCGCCAGCAGCTCAAGACGACAGGAGAGCACAGATACGCAGTATTTT.